The clone carrying this T cell receptor (beta chain) was observed many times. The data originate from a study of kidney transplant recipient with SARS-CoV-2 infection. This CDR3 is built from 16 residues. The V end was cut by 2 bases, the J end by 1 base, with 11 bases between. Germline lookup yields CDR1 MDHEN and CDR2 SYDVKM. Using its own MiXCR run on the reads, TCRdb lists one record per CDR3 protein. The data hold approximately 240,000 distinct CDR3 sequences, with 25% to 30% observed a single time. The specimen comprised a blood sample, sampled at baseline and on roughly day 110 from a kidney transplant recipient. The chain carries TRBV28 and TRBJ1-4, with D perhaps TRBD1 (5 bases). The receptor was derived from a young adult male patient who had COVID-19 and was a kidney transplant recipient. Some of the T cells might come from the graft donor. For the CDR3, the DNA is TGTGCCAGCAGTTTACGGGGGAGGAAAACTAATGAAAAACTGTTTTTT. This codes for CASSLRGRKTNEKLFF. Drawing the rest from reference TRBV28 and TRBJ1-4, the complete variable domain is DVKVTQSSRYLVKRTGEKVFLECVQDMDHENMFWYRQDPGLGLRLIYFSYDVKMKEKGDIPEGYSVSREKKERFSLILESASTNQTSMYLCASSLRGRKTNEKLFFGSGTQLSVL.